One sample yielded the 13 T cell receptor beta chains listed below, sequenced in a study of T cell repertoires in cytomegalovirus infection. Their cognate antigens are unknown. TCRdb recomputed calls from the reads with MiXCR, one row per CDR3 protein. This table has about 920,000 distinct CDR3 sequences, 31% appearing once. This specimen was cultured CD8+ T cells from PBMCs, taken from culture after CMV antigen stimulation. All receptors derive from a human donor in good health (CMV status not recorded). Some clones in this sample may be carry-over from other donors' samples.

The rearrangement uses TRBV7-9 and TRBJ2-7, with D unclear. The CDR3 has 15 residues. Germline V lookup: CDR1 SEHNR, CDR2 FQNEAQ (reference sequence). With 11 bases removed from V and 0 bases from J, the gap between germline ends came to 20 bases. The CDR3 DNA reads TGTGCCGGCACCTCAGGACGGAACCACTCCTACGAGCAGTACTTC. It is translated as CAGTSGRNHSYEQYF.

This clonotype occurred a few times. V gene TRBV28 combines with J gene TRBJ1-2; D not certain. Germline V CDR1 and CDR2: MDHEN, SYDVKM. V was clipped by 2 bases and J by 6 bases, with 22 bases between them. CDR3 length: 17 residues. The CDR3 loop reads CASSLQPSGRTGDGYTF. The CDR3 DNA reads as TGTGCCAGCAGTTTACAACCTAGCGGACGGACGGGAGATGGCTACACCTTC.

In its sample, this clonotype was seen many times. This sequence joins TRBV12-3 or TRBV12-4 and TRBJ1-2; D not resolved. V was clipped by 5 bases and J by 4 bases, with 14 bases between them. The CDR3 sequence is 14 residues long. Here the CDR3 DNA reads TGTGCCAGCAGTCCCCCCGACAAATTCTATGGCTACACCTTC. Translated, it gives CASSPPDKFYGYTF.

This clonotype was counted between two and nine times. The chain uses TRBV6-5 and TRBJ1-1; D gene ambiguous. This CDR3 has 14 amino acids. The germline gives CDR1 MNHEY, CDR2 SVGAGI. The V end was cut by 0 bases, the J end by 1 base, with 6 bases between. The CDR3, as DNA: TGTGCCAGCAGTTACTCTCATTCGAACACTGAAGCTTTCTTT. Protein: CASSYSHSNTEAFF.

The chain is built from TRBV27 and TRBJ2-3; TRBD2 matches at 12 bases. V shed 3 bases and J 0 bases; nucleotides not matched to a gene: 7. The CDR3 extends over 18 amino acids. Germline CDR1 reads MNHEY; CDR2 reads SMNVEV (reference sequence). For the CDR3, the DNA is TGTGCCAGCAGTTTTTATGGACTAGCGGGGACCAGCACAGATACGCAGTATTTT. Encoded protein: CASSFYGLAGTSTDTQYF.

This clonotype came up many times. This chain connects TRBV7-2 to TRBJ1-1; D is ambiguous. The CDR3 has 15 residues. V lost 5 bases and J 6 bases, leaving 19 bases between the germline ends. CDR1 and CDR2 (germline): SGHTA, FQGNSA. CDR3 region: CASSRGREATAEAFF. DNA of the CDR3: TGTGCCAGCAGCCGAGGGAGGGAGGCAACGGCTGAAGCTTTCTTT. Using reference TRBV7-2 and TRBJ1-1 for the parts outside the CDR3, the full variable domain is GAGVSQSPSNKVTEKGKDVELRCDPISGHTALYWYRQSLGQGLEFLIYFQGNSAPDKSGLPSDRFSAERTGGSVSTLTIQRTQQEDSAVYLCASSRGREATAEAFFGQGTRLTVV.

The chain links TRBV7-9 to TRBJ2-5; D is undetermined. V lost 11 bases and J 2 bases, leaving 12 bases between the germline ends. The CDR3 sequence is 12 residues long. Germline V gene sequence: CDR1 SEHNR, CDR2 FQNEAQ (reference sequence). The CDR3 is CACSRMQETQYF. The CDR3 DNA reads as TGTGCCTGCTCTCGGATGCAAGAGACCCAGTACTTC. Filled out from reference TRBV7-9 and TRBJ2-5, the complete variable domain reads DTGVSQNPRHKITKRGQNVTFRCDPISEHNRLYWYRQTLGQGPEFLTYFQNEAQLEKSRLLSDRFSAERPKGSFSTLEIQRTEQGDSAMYLCACSRMQETQYFGPGTRLLVL.

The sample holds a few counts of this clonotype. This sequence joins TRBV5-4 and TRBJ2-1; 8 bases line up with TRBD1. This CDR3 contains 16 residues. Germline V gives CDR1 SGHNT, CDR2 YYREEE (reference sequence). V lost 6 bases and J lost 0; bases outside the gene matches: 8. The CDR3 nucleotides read TGTGCCAGCAAGGAGCCGGGACAGGACTCCTACAATGAGCAGTTCTTC. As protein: CASKEPGQDSYNEQFF.

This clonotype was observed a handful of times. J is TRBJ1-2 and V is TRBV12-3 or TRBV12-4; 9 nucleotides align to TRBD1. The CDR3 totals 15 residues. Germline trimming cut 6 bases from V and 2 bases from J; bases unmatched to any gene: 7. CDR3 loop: CASRHDRGSNYGYTF. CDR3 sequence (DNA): TGTGCCAGCAGACACGACAGGGGGTCGAACTATGGCTACACCTTC.

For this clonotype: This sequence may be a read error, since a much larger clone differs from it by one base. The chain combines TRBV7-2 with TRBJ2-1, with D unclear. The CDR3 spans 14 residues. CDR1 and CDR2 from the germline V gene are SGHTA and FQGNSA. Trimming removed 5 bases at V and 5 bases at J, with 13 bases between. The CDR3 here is CASSQGLIDNEQFF. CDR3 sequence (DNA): TGTGCCAGCAGCCAAGGGTTAATAGACAATGAGCAGTTCTTC.

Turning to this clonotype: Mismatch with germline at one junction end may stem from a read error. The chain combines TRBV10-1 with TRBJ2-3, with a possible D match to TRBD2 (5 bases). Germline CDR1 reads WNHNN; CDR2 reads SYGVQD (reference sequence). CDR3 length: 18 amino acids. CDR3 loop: CASIEASAGEWQMDTQYF. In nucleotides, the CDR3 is TGCGCCAGCATTGAGGCGTCGGCCGGGGAATGGCAGATGGATACGCAGTATTTT.

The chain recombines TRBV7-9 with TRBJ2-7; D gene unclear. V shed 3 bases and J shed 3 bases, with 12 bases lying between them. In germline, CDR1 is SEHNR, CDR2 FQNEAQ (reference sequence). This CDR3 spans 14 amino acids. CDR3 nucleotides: TGTGCCAGCAGCTTCCTGGGCATTAACTACGAGCAGTACTTC. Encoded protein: CASSFLGINYEQYF.

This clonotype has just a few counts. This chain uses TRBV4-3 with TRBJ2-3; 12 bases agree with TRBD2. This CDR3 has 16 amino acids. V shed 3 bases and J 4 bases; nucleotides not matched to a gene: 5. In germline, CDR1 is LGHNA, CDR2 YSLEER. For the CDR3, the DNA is TGCGCCAGCAGCCACCCTCTAGCGGGGGGGCCAGATACGCAGTATTTT. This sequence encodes CASSHPLAGGPDTQYF.